This TCR beta chain stems from a study of cytotoxic CD8 clonotypes in ibrutinib-treated CLL. About the research overall: The patients comprised about a dozen relapsed/refractory and around 15 treatment-naive cases, around 18 IGHV unmutated. Overall study findings and caveats: Public clonotypes were rare and shrank or held steady on treatment.

Germline CDR1 reads MNHEY; CDR2 reads SMNVEV (reference sequence). V shed 6 bases and J shed 3 bases, with 16 bases lying between them. The CDR3 loop spans 15 amino acids. The table came from immunoSEQ multiplex PCR; TCRdb's copy has only in-frame clones and leaves some out. The sample holds 140,000 or so clones, about four fifths seen once. Concerning this clone: Its antigen is not known.

TCR beta libraries used 1.5 to 2 micrograms of DNA from cryopreserved PBMCs. The source of this sequence is a human donor with chronic lymphocytic leukemia. The chain has TRBV27 and TRBJ2-3; D is uncertain. The source material was PBMCs, sampled after 12 months of ibrutinib treatment. CDR3 sequence: CASSPSLISTDTQYF. The CDR3 nucleotides are TGTGCCAGCAGCCCGTCCCTAATTAGTACAGATACGCAGTATTTT.